These 9 T cell receptor beta chains were sequenced from one sample in a study of T-cell memory formation after mild COVID-19. MiXCR was run by TCRdb on the 5' RACE reads, yielding one entry per CDR3 protein. This repertoire shows around 500,000 distinct CDR3 sequences, 15% to 20% found once; its top ten account for roughly an eighth. Sequenced: PBMCs or a T cell subset sorted from them (not recorded which). Every receptor here comes from an adult woman who had mild COVID-19 (a few samples of this study predate the infection). Cell type and time point are not known.

The chain recombines TRBV5-1 with TRBJ2-5, with TRBD2 identical over 9 bases. V was clipped by 0 bases and J by 5 bases; unmatched bases: 8. The CDR3 covers 16 residues. The V gene's germline CDR1 is SGHRS and CDR2 YFSETQ. CDR3 residues: CASSLAGGRADETQYF. The CDR3 DNA reads as TGCGCCAGCAGCTTGGCGGGCGGGAGGGCCGATGAGACCCAGTACTTC.

The V and J genes are TRBV5-5 and TRBJ1-1; D possibly corresponds to TRBD1 (5 bases). Trimming cost V 0 bases and J 1 base, with 10 bases left between them. Germline assignment: CDR1 SGHKS and CDR2 YYEKEE (reference sequence). The CDR3 is 15 amino acids. The CDR3 DNA follows: TGTGCCAGCAGCTTGGAACCGGGACCGAACACTGAAGCTTTCTTT. Amino acid sequence: CASSLEPGPNTEAFF.

This chain links TRBV5-4 with TRBJ2-3, with a possible D match to TRBD2 (5 bases). V lost 1 base, J lost 1 base, and 13 bases lay in between. Per germline, CDR1 SGHNT and CDR2 YYREEE (reference sequence). This CDR3 spans 16 amino acids. The CDR3 nucleotides are TGTGCCAGCAGCTTGCGGGATCTTAGGGGCACAGATACGCAGTATTTT. It yields the protein CASSLRDLRGTDTQYF.

Concerning this clonotype itself: At one end, the junction sequence differs from germline, possibly due to a read error. The chain is built from TRBV5-1 and TRBJ1-2; D is possibly TRBD1 (5 bases). This CDR3 spans 14 amino acids. Germline V lookup: CDR1 SGHRS, CDR2 YFSETQ. CDR3 bases: TGCGCCAGCAGCGACAGAGGACCCGAGGGTGGGCGTTCGTTC. Its protein product is CASSDRGPEGGRSF.

J is TRBJ2-5 and V is TRBV5-1, with 7 bases lining up with TRBD2. This CDR3 has 15 amino acids. The germline gives CDR1 SGHRS, CDR2 YFSETQ. V lost 0 bases, J lost 2 bases, and 4 bases stayed unmatched. The CDR3: CASSLAPSGQETQYF. The CDR3 nucleotides read TGCGCCAGCAGCTTGGCCCCTAGCGGACAAGAGACCCAGTACTTC.

This chain joins TRBV7-9 and TRBJ2-1, with 9 bases matching TRBD2. Germline-derived CDR1 and CDR2 are SEHNR and FQNEAQ (reference sequence). V was clipped by 0 bases and J by 12 bases; unmatched bases: 3. CDR3 length: 13 residues. For the CDR3, the DNA is TGTGCCAGCAGCTTAGCCCCTAGCGGGGTGCAGTTCTTC. The encoded protein is CASSLAPSGVQFF.

The chain recombines TRBV10-3 with TRBJ1-3, with D possibly matching TRBD1 (6 bases). Germline V gene sequence: CDR1 ENHRY, CDR2 SYGVKD. This CDR3 contains 15 residues. V dropped 6 bases and J dropped 2 bases, with 14 bases sitting between them. Here the CDR3 reads CAIRKLTGPGNTIYF. CDR3 sequence (DNA): TGTGCCATCAGGAAACTAACAGGGCCTGGAAACACCATATATTTT.

This clonotype showed up just a few times. V usage is TRBV12-3 or TRBV12-4 and J usage is TRBJ1-5; D perhaps matches TRBD1 (6 bases). The CDR3 spans 12 residues. The ends were cut back, 4 bases at V and 10 bases at J, with 11 bases in the middle. The CDR3 region has the DNA TGTGCCAGCAGTTACGGACAGTACCCCCAGCATTTT. It translates to CASSYGQYPQHF.

This clonotype showed up just a few times. This sequence joins TRBV5-1 and TRBJ1-1; D ambiguous. The CDR3 sequence is 13 residues long. The germline gives CDR1 SGHRS, CDR2 YFSETQ. Trimming took 4 bases from V and 4 from J, leaving 11 bases between them. In nucleotides, the CDR3 is TGCGCCAGCAGCGCCACCGCGGCCACTGAAGCTTTCTTT. The encoded protein is CASSATAATEAFF. Supplemented by reference TRBV5-1 and TRBJ1-1, the full variable domain reads KAGVTQTPRYLIKTRGQQVTLSCSPISGHRSVSWYQQTPGQGLQFLFEYFSETQRNKGNFPGRFSGRQFSNSRSEMNVSTLELGDSALYLCASSATAATEAFFGQGTRLTVV.